The next 17 T cell receptor beta chains were all read from a single sample in a study of early T cells in non-severe SARS-CoV-2 infection. TCRdb recomputed calls from the 5' RACE reads with MiXCR, one row per CDR3 protein. The sample carries about 60,000 distinct CDR3 sequences, 9.5% to 15% recorded once. Sequences were obtained from whole blood. The receptors stem from an adult who was a healthcare worker with PCR-confirmed SARS-CoV-2 infection or an uninfected control (not recorded which).

The DNA for the CDR3 is TGCAGTGCTAGGGGGGGGACAGGGACGACAGATACGCAGTATTTT. Translation: CSARGGTGTTDTQYF. The chain uses TRBV20-1 and TRBJ2-3; TRBD1 aligns across 9 bases. Trimming removed 3 bases from V and 3 bases from J; junction bases left unmatched: 7. Germline V lookup: CDR1 DFQATT, CDR2 SNEGSKA (reference sequence). This CDR3 has 15 residues.

This chain uses TRBV28 with TRBJ2-1, with TRBD2 matching 15 bases. Germline values: CDR1 MDHEN, CDR2 SYDVKM. V lost 6 bases, J lost 7 bases, and 7 bases stayed unmatched. The CDR3 runs 16 residues. The CDR3 sequence is CASRRPGLAGGNEQFF. For the CDR3, the DNA is TGTGCCAGCAGGCGGCCGGGACTAGCGGGAGGTAATGAGCAGTTCTTC. The whole variable domain, filled in from reference TRBV28 and TRBJ2-1, reads DVKVTQSSRYLVKRTGEKVFLECVQDMDHENMFWYRQDPGLGLRLIYFSYDVKMKEKGDIPEGYSVSREKKERFSLILESASTNQTSMYLCASRRPGLAGGNEQFFGPGTRLTVL.

The chain carries TRBV6-6 and TRBJ1-2, with unresolved D. CDR1 and CDR2 from the germline V gene are MNHNY and SVGAGI (reference sequence). The CDR3 spans 14 residues. Trimming cost V 1 base and J 6 bases, with 12 bases left between them. DNA of the CDR3: TGTGCCAGCAGTTACTATGGGGAGGCGGATGGCTACACCTTC. Translating gives CASSYYGEADGYTF.

Ten or more counts support this clonotype. V gene TRBV3-1 combines with J gene TRBJ2-7; D remains ambiguous. Germline CDR1 is LGHDT and CDR2 is YNNKEL (reference sequence). Trimming removed 6 bases at V and 8 bases at J, with 11 bases between. CDR3 length equals 11 residues. The CDR3 DNA follows: TGTGCCAGCAGAGGTGTTGGGCAGCAGTACTTC. Its translation: CASRGVGQQYF.

This clonotype occurred many times. This sequence joins TRBV12-3 or TRBV12-4 and TRBJ1-5; D call uncertain. Trimming cost V 6 bases and J 5 bases, with 11 bases left between them. The CDR3 loop spans 13 amino acids. The CDR3 bases are TGTGCCAGCAGCCCGGGTCTCCATCAGCCCCAGCATTTT. Translation: CASSPGLHQPQHF.

This clonotype came up many times. This rearrangement joins TRBV7-3 to TRBJ2-5; 15 bases agree with TRBD2. The CDR3 runs 15 residues. Germline V gene data show CDR1 as SGHTA and CDR2 as FQGTGA. J lost 9 bases, V lost 5 bases, and 7 bases had no gene match. CDR3 sequence (DNA): TGTGCCAGCAGCGAGGGACTAGCGGGAGGTGGGGCCCAGTACTTC. Translated: CASSEGLAGGGAQYF.

V gene TRBV12-2 combines with J gene TRBJ1-1; whether TRBD1, the table's D call, matches the DNA was not checked. TRBV12-2 is given as a pseudogene. CDR3 size: 14 residues. CDR3 sequence (DNA): TGTGCAAGTCGTCATCCCGTCGGCAACACTGAAGCTTTCTTT. Translated: CASRHPVGNTEAFF.

This clonotype was counted a few times. The chain couples TRBV7-2 to TRBJ2-7; 9 nucleotides line up with TRBD1. The CDR3 is 14 amino acids. Germline CDR1 SGHTA, CDR2 FQGNSA. V was clipped by 5 bases and J by 6 bases; unmatched bases: 8. DNA of the CDR3: TGTGCCAGCAGCCCCCAGGGACAGGGCCTCGAGCAGTACTTC. It encodes CASSPQGQGLEQYF.

The rearrangement links TRBV10-1 to TRBJ2-7; D is unresolved. V was cut by 0 bases and J by 4 bases, with 1 base left in between. CDR3 length: 11 amino acids. Per the germline V gene, CDR1 is WNHNN and CDR2 is SYGVQD (reference sequence). The CDR3 region is CASSESYEQYF. The DNA for the CDR3 is TGCGCCAGCAGTGAGTCGTACGAGCAGTACTTC.

This clonotype was detected many times. J is TRBJ1-6 and V is TRBV3-1; D call uncertain. V gave up 2 bases and J gave up 11 bases, with 13 bases separating them. The germline V gene encodes CDR1 LGHDT and CDR2 YNNKEL (reference sequence). The CDR3 consists of 14 residues. The CDR3, as DNA: TGTGCCAGCAGCCAAACCCGGTCAGAACCACCCCTCCACTTT. It translates to CASSQTRSEPPLHF.

The chain combines TRBV7-2 with TRBJ2-2; D is unresolved. V was cut by 7 bases and J by 2 bases, with 14 bases left in between. CDR1 and CDR2 (germline): SGHTA, FQGNSA. The CDR3 is 15 amino acids. This CDR3 reads CASTPGQSNTGELFF. CDR3 nucleotide sequence: TGTGCCAGCACCCCTGGTCAGTCAAACACCGGGGAGCTGTTTTTT.

This clonotype was counted many times. This chain joins TRBV4-1 and TRBJ2-1; TRBD1 or TRBD2 may be the D gene (5 bases each). Germline CDR1 MGHRA, CDR2 YSYEKL. This CDR3 is 16 amino acids long. Trimming removed 0 bases from V and 11 bases from J, with 20 bases in between. CDR3 coding DNA: TGCGCCAGCAGCCAAGATTTGACAGCGGTGTATATGAAGCAGTTCTTC. This translates into CASSQDLTAVYMKQFF.

A few counts support this clonotype. The V and J genes are TRBV7-8 and TRBJ1-1; the match to TRBD1 covers 7 bases. V shed 6 bases and J 4 bases; nucleotides not matched to a gene: 5. The CDR3 is made up of 13 amino acids. The germline V gene has CDR1 SGHVS and CDR2 FQNEAQ. CDR3 DNA: TGTGCCAGCAGTCGCAGGGACAGCACTGAAGCTTTCTTT. Its protein product is CASSRRDSTEAFF.

In its sample, this clonotype was seen many times. The chain is built from TRBV2 and TRBJ2-1, with 7 bases that match TRBD2. Germline CDR1 reads SNHLY; CDR2 reads FYNNEI. Losses at the gene ends were 6 bases for V and 4 bases for J; bases not matched to a gene: 6. CDR3 length equals 14 residues. The CDR3 DNA reads as TGTGCCAGCAGCCCGGGACTATCGTACAATGAGCAGTTCTTC. Translating gives CASSPGLSYNEQFF.

There are a few counts of this clonotype. The chain has TRBV5-1 and TRBJ2-2, with 9 positions matching TRBD2. V lost 1 base, J lost 6 bases, and 1 base stayed unmatched. Germline V gene sequence: CDR1 SGHRS, CDR2 YFSETQ. The CDR3 runs to 14 residues. Here the CDR3 reads CASSLKREAGELFF. Here the CDR3 DNA reads TGCGCCAGCAGCTTGAAGCGGGAGGCCGGGGAGCTGTTTTTT.

This clonotype was observed many times. This chain joins TRBV7-8 and TRBJ2-1; D is perhaps TRBD1 (6 bases). Germline CDR1 reads SGHVS; CDR2 reads FQNEAQ. V was pared by 2 bases and J by 3 bases, with 8 bases between. The CDR3 is 14 amino acids. Here the CDR3 reads CASSLTGYYNEQFF. CDR3 nucleotides: TGTGCCAGCAGCTTAACAGGGTACTACAATGAGCAGTTCTTC.

Worth noting for this clonotype: Germline and junction disagree at one end, which may indicate a read error. This rearrangement joins TRBV7-8 to TRBJ2-2; a weak D match, TRBD2 (5 bases). CDR1 is SGHVS, CDR2 FQNEAQ, per germline. The CDR3 length is 12 residues. The CDR3, as DNA: TGTGCCAGCAGCTTGGTGATCGGGGAGCTGTCTTTT. Amino acid sequence: CASSLVIGELSF.